This entry features one T cell receptor (beta chain) sequence. The CDR3 totals 15 residues. Germline V gene data show CDR1 as SGHRS and CDR2 as YFSETQ. The ends were cut back, 2 bases at V and 5 bases at J, with 14 bases in the middle. These data come from a study of T cell changes during pregnancy in multiple sclerosis. TCRdb's table, derived via immunoSEQ multiplex PCR, lists solely in-frame clones and lacks some. Here the sample spans approximately 72,000 clones, 80% to 95% being singletons. The rearrangement uses TRBV5-1 and TRBJ2-1; D perhaps matches TRBD2 (6 bases). The sequence came from a female donor in good health, enrolled as a control in a pregnancy study. The sample consisted of peripheral blood, taken in the first trimester of pregnancy. As DNA, the CDR3 is TGCGCCAGCAGCTTCCGATCGTCGGGAGACAATGAGCAGTTCTTC. This translates into CASSFRSSGDNEQFF.